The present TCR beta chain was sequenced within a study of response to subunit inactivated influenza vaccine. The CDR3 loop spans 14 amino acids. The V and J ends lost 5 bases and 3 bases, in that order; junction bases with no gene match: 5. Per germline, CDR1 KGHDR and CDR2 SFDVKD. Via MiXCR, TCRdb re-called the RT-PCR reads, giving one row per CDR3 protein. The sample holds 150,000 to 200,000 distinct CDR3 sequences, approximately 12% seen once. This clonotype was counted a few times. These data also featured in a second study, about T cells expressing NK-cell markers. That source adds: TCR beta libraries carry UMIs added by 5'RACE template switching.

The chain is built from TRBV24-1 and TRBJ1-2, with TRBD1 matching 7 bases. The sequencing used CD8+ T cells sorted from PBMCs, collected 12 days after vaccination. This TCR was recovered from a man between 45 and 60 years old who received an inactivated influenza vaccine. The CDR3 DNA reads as TGTGCCACCAGTGCCGGGACAGAACACTATGGCTACACCTTC. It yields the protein CATSAGTEHYGYTF.